These 27 T cell receptor beta chains share one sample of origin, sequenced in a study of graft-versus-host responses after intestinal transplantation. Which antigens these TCRs recognize remains unknown. The repertoire was sequenced with immunoSEQ multiplex PCR; TCRdb's copy has only in-frame clones and lacks some. The sample holds around 120,000 clones, 90% seen once. Sequencing used unstimulated CD4+ T cells sorted from spleen or lymph node cells, obtained before intestinal transplant. These receptor sequences come from a human donor who received an intestinal transplant.

The chain recombines TRBV28 with TRBJ1-5; D gene unclear. Trimming took off 6 bases at V and 9 bases at J, with 12 bases between the two ends. The CDR3 has 12 amino acids. Germline V gene lookup returns CDR1 MDHEN and CDR2 SYDVKM. Here the CDR3 DNA reads TGTGCCAGCAGCCTGCGGATAGGGCCCCAGCATTTT. It encodes CASSLRIGPQHF.

The gene calls are TRBV6-1 and TRBJ2-7; the D is unclear. Trimming cost V 1 base and J 9 bases, with 16 bases left between them. The V gene's germline CDR1 is MNHNS and CDR2 SASEGT. This CDR3 has 14 amino acids. CDR3 DNA: TGTGCCAGCAGTGAAGGGGTCGCTAGTATAGGGCAGTACTTC. Protein sequence: CASSEGVASIGQYF.

The V and J genes are TRBV5-4 and TRBJ1-2, with D perhaps matching TRBD1 (5 bases). The germline V gene has CDR1 SGHNT and CDR2 YYREEE (reference sequence). V was trimmed by 2 bases and J by 4 bases, leaving 12 bases between them. The CDR3 runs 14 residues. The CDR3 is CASSFRATPYGYTF. The CDR3 DNA sequence: TGTGCCAGCAGCTTCAGGGCCACCCCCTATGGCTACACCTTC.

The V gene is TRBV7-9, the J gene TRBJ2-3; D possibly corresponds to TRBD2 (5 bases). Trimming stripped 1 base from V and 2 bases from J, with 13 bases between. CDR1 and CDR2 (germline): SEHNR, FQNEAQ (reference sequence). The CDR3 runs 16 residues. The CDR3 nucleotides read TGTGCCAGCAGCTTAGTGCGGGCTCAATTCACAGATACGCAGTATTTT. This codes for CASSLVRAQFTDTQYF. The whole variable domain, remainder taken from reference TRBV7-9 and TRBJ2-3, is DTGVSQNPRHKITKRGQNVTFRCDPISEHNRLYWYRQTLGQGPEFLTYFQNEAQLEKSRLLSDRFSAERPKGSFSTLEIQRTEQGDSAMYLCASSLVRAQFTDTQYFGPGTRLTVL.

The chain employs TRBV7-2 and TRBJ1-2; 8 bases match TRBD1. V trimming: 1 base; J trimming: 4 bases; junction bases outside the gene matches: 11. CDR3 size: 17 residues. From germline, CDR1 is SGHTA and CDR2 FQGNSA. CDR3 residues: CASSLGGLGQGSYGYTF. Written as DNA, the CDR3 is TGTGCCAGCAGCTTAGGGGGTCTTGGACAGGGATCCTATGGCTACACCTTC.

V is TRBV28 and J is TRBJ1-2; D uncertain. Germline V lookup: CDR1 MDHEN, CDR2 SYDVKM. This CDR3 region has 13 residues. V was clipped by 3 bases and J by 4 bases, with 9 bases between them. The CDR3 DNA sequence: TGTGCCAGCAGTTTGCTGGAGGCCTATGGCTACACCTTC. Residues: CASSLLEAYGYTF.

This clone was seen only once. This chain connects TRBV23-1 to TRBJ1-2; D gene uncertain. TRBV23-1 is noted as an ORF with a role that remains uncertain. The CDR3 sequence is 12 residues long. The germline V and J ends were trimmed by 1 base and 7 bases, with 7 bases remaining between them. The CDR3 DNA sequence: TGCGCCAGCAGTCAATATTGGGCTGGCTACACCTTC. Translation gives CASSQYWAGYTF.

J is TRBJ2-3 and V is TRBV11-2; 7 nucleotides agree with TRBD2. After removal of 7 bases from V and 3 bases from J, the junction contained 10 bases not matched to a gene. Germline V CDR1 and CDR2: SGHAT, FQNNGV. The CDR3 totals 15 residues. The CDR3, as DNA: TGTGCCAGCAATCCTTCGGGGGGAAGAACAGATACGCAGTATTTT. Its translation is CASNPSGGRTDTQYF.

V is TRBV9 and J is TRBJ2-1, with a possible D match to TRBD2 (6 bases). Germline V CDR1 and CDR2: SGDLS, YYNGEE. The CDR3 contains 16 residues. V was shortened by 3 bases and J by 1 base, with 14 bases between the two germline ends. The CDR3 loop reads CASSAKGGVSYNEQFF. The CDR3 bases are TGTGCCAGCAGCGCGAAGGGCGGGGTATCCTACAATGAGCAGTTCTTC.

The CDR3 nucleotides are TGTGCCAGTAGTGCGGGACAGAACTACGAGCAGTACTTC. This codes for CASSAGQNYEQYF. The chain joins TRBV19 to TRBJ2-7, with a weak D call TRBD1 (7 bases). CDR3 length: 13 amino acids. V dropped 5 bases and J dropped 3 bases, with 11 bases sitting between them. From germline, CDR1 is LNHDA and CDR2 SQIVND (reference sequence).

The chain is built from TRBV10-1 and TRBJ2-1; 8 bases are a match to TRBD1. V gave up 6 bases and J gave up 9 bases; unmatched junction bases: 7. The CDR3 sequence is 13 residues long. Germline lookup yields CDR1 WNHNN and CDR2 SYGVQD (reference sequence). For the CDR3, the DNA is TGCGCCAGCAGCGAACAGGGGGTTACTGAGCAGTTCTTC. It is translated as CASSEQGVTEQFF.

The chain joins TRBV5-1 to TRBJ1-4; perhaps TRBD1 as D (5 bases). The CDR3 spans 14 residues. Germline-derived CDR1 and CDR2 are SGHRS and YFSETQ. V was pared by 5 bases and J by 8 bases, with 16 bases between. The CDR3 spells CASRTGTIGEKLFF. The CDR3 coding sequence is TGCGCCAGCAGAACCGGGACTATCGGAGAAAAACTGTTTTTT.

The V and J genes are TRBV5-4 and TRBJ1-1; D might be TRBD1 (6 bases). The germline V and J ends were trimmed by 2 bases and 4 bases, with 12 bases remaining between them. The CDR3 has 14 amino acids. The germline V gene has CDR1 SGHNT and CDR2 YYREEE (reference sequence). CDR3 sequence reads: CASSFGGGSTEAFF. The CDR3 nucleotides read TGTGCCAGCAGCTTCGGGGGGGGCAGCACTGAAGCTTTCTTT.

The J gene is TRBJ2-1, the V gene TRBV7-3; 11 nucleotides align to TRBD2. Per the germline V gene, CDR1 is SGHTA and CDR2 is FQGTGA. The CDR3 extends over 15 amino acids. Trimming cost V 5 bases and J 4 bases; bases outside gene matches: 4. CDR3 sequence reads: CASSLTSGVYNEQFF. CDR3 DNA: TGTGCCAGCAGCCTGACTAGCGGGGTTTACAATGAGCAGTTCTTC. The variable domain in full, with the rest retrieved from reference TRBV7-3 and TRBJ2-1, is GAGVSQTPSNKVTEKGKYVELRCDPISGHTALYWYRQSLGQGPEFLIYFQGTGAADDSGLPNDRFFAVRPEGSVSTLKIQRTERGDSAVYLCASSLTSGVYNEQFFGPGTRLTVL.

The rearrangement joins TRBV27 to TRBJ2-3; D is uncertain. CDR1 is MNHEY and CDR2 is SMNVEV in the germline V gene (reference sequence). The CDR3 spans 15 residues. V was trimmed by 4 bases and J by 2 bases, leaving 13 bases between them. In nucleotides, the CDR3 is TGTGCCAGCAGTTCCGCCCCTGGGCTCACAGATACGCAGTATTTT. It is translated as CASSSAPGLTDTQYF.

The chain combines TRBV19 with TRBJ1-6, with D hard to call. V lost 3 bases and J 6 bases, leaving 9 bases between the germline ends. CDR3 size: 14 residues. The V gene's germline CDR1 is LNHDA and CDR2 SQIVND (reference sequence). This CDR3 reads CASSIRGSNSPLHF. DNA of the CDR3: TGTGCCAGTAGTATCCGGGGAAGTAATTCACCCCTCCACTTT.

The V and J genes are TRBV10-3 and TRBJ2-7; 9 bases are a match to TRBD1. This CDR3 comprises 15 residues. Per germline, CDR1 ENHRY and CDR2 SYGVKD. Germline trimming cut 6 bases from V and 0 bases from J; bases unmatched to any gene: 6. In nucleotides, the CDR3 is TGTGCCATCAGGAGGACAGGGGACCACTCCTACGAGCAGTACTTC. Protein sequence: CAIRRTGDHSYEQYF.

The genes are TRBV5-8 and TRBJ2-6, with TRBD1 matching 7 bases. The CDR3 loop spans 15 amino acids. V lost 4 bases, J lost 2 bases, and 3 bases stayed unmatched. Germline assignment: CDR1 SGHTS and CDR2 YDEGEE. As DNA, the CDR3 is TGTGCCAGCAGCCCGACAGGGACTGGGGCCAACGTCCTGACTTTC. Amino acids: CASSPTGTGANVLTF.

The V call is TRBV28, the J call TRBJ1-2; no firm D call. Germline CDR1 is MDHEN and CDR2 is SYDVKM. The V gene lost 4 bases and the J gene lost 0 bases, with 6 bases spanning the gap. The CDR3 has 13 amino acids. CDR3 sequence: CASSSYTNYGYTF. DNA of the CDR3: TGTGCCAGCAGTTCCTATACTAACTATGGCTACACCTTC.

This chain uses TRBV28 with TRBJ2-7, with a tentative D call TRBD2 (5 bases). Between the trimmed V and J ends, which lost 3 bases and 0 bases, there was a span of 12 bases. The CDR3 runs 15 residues. CDR1 and CDR2 (germline): MDHEN, SYDVKM. This CDR3 is CASSFFGGSSYEQYF. The CDR3 region has the DNA TGTGCCAGCAGTTTTTTCGGCGGGTCCTCCTACGAGCAGTACTTC.

The rearrangement joins TRBV28 to TRBJ1-5; 9 bases are shared with TRBD1. This CDR3 spans 17 amino acids. Unmatched junction bases numbered 9, after V lost 3 bases and J lost 3 bases. Germline V CDR1 and CDR2: MDHEN, SYDVKM. The CDR3 reads CASSFHRGRKFNQPQHF. The CDR3 DNA sequence: TGTGCCAGCAGTTTCCACAGGGGGCGCAAGTTCAATCAGCCCCAGCATTTT.

The chain uses TRBV28 and TRBJ2-1; TRBD2 matches at 8 bases. The CDR3 extends over 13 amino acids. Looked up from germline, CDR1 is MDHEN and CDR2 is SYDVKM. V lost 1 base, J lost 11 bases, and 4 bases stayed unmatched. For the CDR3, the DNA is TGTGCCAGCAGTTTATCGGGCGGGGGGAAGCAGTTCTTC. Amino acids: CASSLSGGGKQFF.

The chain carries TRBV27 and TRBJ2-7, with TRBD2 as a possible D gene (7 bases). Looked up from germline, CDR1 is MNHEY and CDR2 is SMNVEV (reference sequence). This CDR3 region has 14 residues. Trimming pared 2 bases from V and 2 bases from J, leaving 10 bases between. CDR3 loop: CASSLRGGAYEQYF. The CDR3 region has the DNA TGTGCCAGCAGTTTACGAGGGGGGGCCTACGAGCAGTACTTC.

As to this clone: A junction boundary mismatches the germline segment, possibly from a read error. Within the sample, other DNA sequences also encode this same CDR3. The genes are TRBV5-1 and TRBJ1-1; 11 positions match TRBD1. CDR1 is SGHRS, CDR2 YFSETQ, per germline. The CDR3 sequence is 15 residues long. The CDR3 loop is CASSFRWDRGEQAFF. The CDR3 nucleotides read TGCGCCAGCAGCTTTAGATGGGACAGGGGGGAACAAGCCTTCTTT.

The chain links TRBV9 to TRBJ1-1; D not certain. The CDR3 length is 12 residues. V was pared by 4 bases and J by 5 bases, with 9 bases between. Germline CDR1 and CDR2: SGDLS and YYNGEE. The CDR3 is CASSPPGTEAFF. DNA of the CDR3: TGTGCCAGCAGCCCCCCCGGTACTGAAGCTTTCTTT.

The chain has TRBV18 and TRBJ2-1, with TRBD2 as a possible D gene (5 bases). Per germline, CDR1 KGHSH and CDR2 LQKENI. The CDR3 length is 17 residues. Trimming stripped 2 bases from V and 0 bases from J, with 14 bases between. Written as DNA, the CDR3 is TGTGCCAGCTCACCAATGAATGCGGGTAGCTCCTACAATGAGCAGTTCTTC. Translating gives CASSPMNAGSSYNEQFF.

CDR3 bases: TGCAGCGTTCGGCAGCCAGCGAGCTTCGATACGCAGTATTTT. Translated, it gives CSVRQPASFDTQYF. This rearrangement joins TRBV29-1 to TRBJ2-3; D is ambiguous. Trimming shortened V by 5 bases and J by 6 bases, and 18 bases separated the two germline ends. Germline V lookup: CDR1 SQVTM, CDR2 ANQGSEA. This CDR3 region has 14 residues.